These 31 T cell receptor beta chains were sequenced from one sample in a study of T cell responses to AZD1222 COVID-19 vaccine. The repertoire was sequenced with immunoSEQ multiplex PCR; TCRdb's copy has only in-frame clones and lacks some. The sample records approximately 130,000 clones, around 89% being singletons. Sample: peripheral blood, taken on day 0 of MenACWY control vaccination. All receptors come from an adult in good health.

A note on this clone: A junction boundary mismatches the germline segment, possibly from a read error. The V and J genes are TRBV28 and TRBJ1-2; maybe TRBD1 (5 bases). CDR1 is MDHEN and CDR2 is SYDVKM in the germline V gene. The CDR3 loop spans 10 amino acids. The CDR3 is CASGLLGDDF. For the CDR3, the DNA is TGTGCCAGCGGCCTCCTGGGGGACGACTTC.

The chain links TRBV30 to TRBJ2-2, with 9 bases aligning to TRBD2. The V gene's germline CDR1 is GTSNPN and CDR2 SVGIG (reference sequence). CDR3 length: 18 amino acids. Unmatched junction bases numbered 15, after V lost 3 bases and J lost 4 bases. Here the CDR3 reads CAWSPPPRLAGSTGELFF. CDR3 coding DNA: TGTGCCTGGAGCCCCCCCCCTCGGCTAGCGGGGAGCACCGGGGAGCTGTTTTTT.

The DNA for the CDR3 is TGTGCCAGCAGACCGGGACTAGCGGGACGGTCGGCCTACAATGAGCAGTTCTTC. This encodes CASRPGLAGRSAYNEQFF. The V gene is TRBV27, the J gene TRBJ2-1; TRBD2 agrees at 13 bases. This CDR3 has 18 amino acids. With 6 bases clipped from V and 2 bases from J, the junction kept 10 bases outside the gene matches. Germline CDR1 MNHEY, CDR2 SMNVEV (reference sequence).

This clone was detected only a few times. This sequence joins TRBV5-4 and TRBJ2-3; D perhaps matches TRBD2 (6 bases). Germline V gene sequence: CDR1 SGHNT, CDR2 YYREEE (reference sequence). The CDR3 totals 15 residues. V was trimmed by 0 bases and J by 2 bases, leaving 10 bases between them. In nucleotides, the CDR3 is TGTGCCAGCAGCTTGGATAGCGGTCTCACAGATACGCAGTATTTT. Translating gives CASSLDSGLTDTQYF.

The rearrangement joins TRBV11-3 to TRBJ2-7; TRBD2 is a possible D gene (6 bases). CDR1 and CDR2 (germline): SGHNT, YENEEA. The CDR3 has 14 residues. V was shortened by 5 bases and J by 2 bases, with 13 bases between the two germline ends. The CDR3 here is CASSPSAGAYEQYF. CDR3 sequence (DNA): TGTGCCAGCAGCCCCTCAGCGGGCGCCTACGAGCAGTACTTC.

This rearrangement joins TRBV27 to TRBJ2-2; 7 bases match TRBD2. The V segment lost 5 bases and the J segment 8 bases; nucleotides outside the gene matches: 8. Germline V gene sequence: CDR1 MNHEY, CDR2 SMNVEV (reference sequence). CDR3 length: 14 amino acids. DNA of the CDR3: TGTGCCAGCAGTCCTAAGGGCGGGAGAGGGGAGCTGTTTTTT. This gives the protein CASSPKGGRGELFF.

To note about this clone: One end of the junction fails to match germline, which may point to a read error. CDR3 bases: TGTGCCAGCAGCTCCCGGCGGGGTAGCGACTTC. It translates to CASSSRRGSDF. This sequence joins TRBV5-6 and TRBJ2-7; weak D call: TRBD2 (6 bases). The length of the CDR3 is 11 residues. Germline lookup yields CDR1 SGHDT and CDR2 YYEEEE.

The gene calls are TRBV7-9 and TRBJ1-1, with D unresolved. Germline V lookup: CDR1 SEHNR, CDR2 FQNEAQ (reference sequence). Trimming removed 5 bases at V and 0 bases at J, with 7 bases between. The CDR3 sequence is 13 residues long. CDR3 DNA: TGTGCCAGCAGCCAGGCCATGAACACTGAAGCTTTCTTT. It yields the protein CASSQAMNTEAFF.

J is TRBJ2-7 and V is TRBV5-4; D is unresolved. The CDR3 spans 13 residues. Germline CDR1 SGHNT, CDR2 YYREEE (reference sequence). V was pared by 5 bases and J by 6 bases, with 15 bases between. The chain's CDR3 is CASSPLLTGEQYF. CDR3 in DNA: TGTGCCAGCAGTCCCCTACTGACTGGCGAGCAGTACTTC. Full variable domain (remainder filled in from reference TRBV5-4 and TRBJ2-7): ETGVTQSPTHLIKTRGQQVTLRCSSQSGHNTVSWYQQALGQGPQFIFQYYREEENGRGNFPPRFSGLQFPNYSSELNVNALELDDSALYLCASSPLLTGEQYFGPGTRLTVT.

The chain couples TRBV6-5 to TRBJ2-1; 8 nucleotides line up with TRBD1. This CDR3 contains 15 residues. The germline gives CDR1 MNHEY, CDR2 SVGAGI. With V trimmed by 2 bases and J by 4 bases, 4 bases remained unmatched. CDR3 nucleotide sequence: TGTGCCAGCAGTTACCTCCGGACAGGGTACAATGAGCAGTTCTTC. Amino acid sequence: CASSYLRTGYNEQFF.

V gene TRBV25-1 combines with J gene TRBJ1-1; 10 bases agree with TRBD1. After removal of 3 bases from V and 1 base from J, the junction contained 5 bases not matched to a gene. The germline gives CDR1 MGHDK, CDR2 SYGVNS. The CDR3 extends over 16 amino acids. CDR3 protein: CASSDWGQGPNTEAFF. The CDR3 bases are TGTGCCAGCAGTGACTGGGGACAGGGGCCGAACACTGAAGCTTTCTTT.

The V gene is TRBV21-1, the J gene TRBJ1-1; TRBD1 is taken as the D call from the table, unchecked against the DNA. TRBV21-1 is a pseudogene locus. This CDR3 contains 14 residues. The CDR3 spells CASSTTNRGTEAFF. The CDR3, as DNA: TGTGCCAGCAGCACCACCAACAGGGGGACTGAAGCTTTCTTT.

This rearrangement joins TRBV6-4 to TRBJ1-2; D ambiguous. CDR3 length: 13 residues. V dropped 3 bases and J dropped 8 bases, with 13 bases sitting between them. Looked up from germline, CDR1 is MRHNA and CDR2 is SNTAGT. CDR3 nucleotide sequence: TGTGCCAGCAGTGAATTCTTATCGGGGGGCTACACCTTC. Protein: CASSEFLSGGYTF.

The chain uses TRBV15 and TRBJ1-4, with D maybe TRBD1 (5 bases). The ends were cut back, 3 bases at V and 3 bases at J, with 23 bases in the middle. The CDR3 spans 19 residues. Germline CDR1 LNHNV, CDR2 YYDKDF (reference sequence). The DNA for the CDR3 is TGTGCCACCAGCAGGCCGGGGGTCCAGGGTGGAGTTTCTAATGAAAAACTGTTTTTT. Its translation: CATSRPGVQGGVSNEKLFF.

J is TRBJ2-1 and V is TRBV11-3, with TRBD2 matching over 10 bases. Looked up from germline, CDR1 is SGHNT and CDR2 is YENEEA. The CDR3 has 17 amino acids. V was clipped by 3 bases and J by 2 bases; unmatched bases: 7. CDR3 protein: CASSLLAGVGPYNEQFF. The DNA of the CDR3 is TGTGCCAGCAGCTTGCTAGCGGGAGTGGGGCCCTACAATGAGCAGTTCTTC.

This chain joins TRBV29-1 and TRBJ1-1; the D gene is possibly TRBD1 (6 bases). The CDR3 runs to 13 residues. Germline CDR1 reads SQVTM; CDR2 reads ANQGSEA. With 6 bases removed from V and 8 bases from J, the gap between germline ends came to 19 bases. This chain's CDR3 is CSVHSYRDNEAFF. As DNA, the CDR3 is TGCAGCGTCCACTCTTACAGGGATAACGAAGCTTTCTTT.

J is TRBJ1-4 and V is TRBV9; D unresolved. Germline-derived CDR1 and CDR2 are SGDLS and YYNGEE. The CDR3 has 15 amino acids. The V end was cut by 0 bases, the J end by 3 bases, with 9 bases between. CDR3 DNA sequence: TGTGCCAGCAGCGTAGGGGGTTTAGCTAATGAAAAACTGTTTTTT. This codes for CASSVGGLANEKLFF. The full variable domain, with the rest looked up from reference TRBV9 and TRBJ1-4, is DSGVTQTPKHLITATGQRVTLRCSPRSGDLSVYWYQQSLDQGLQFLIQYYNGEERAKGNILERFSAQQFPDLHSELNLSSLELGDSALYFCASSVGGLANEKLFFGSGTQLSVL.

This chain links TRBV20-1 with TRBJ2-1; the match to TRBD2 covers 11 bases. The junction had 6 bases not matched to a gene; V was cut back by 3 bases and J by 2 bases. This CDR3 spans 16 amino acids. Germline V gene lookup returns CDR1 DFQATT and CDR2 SNEGSKA (reference sequence). CDR3 loop: CSASDNSGRAYNEQFF. CDR3 coding DNA: TGCAGTGCTAGTGATAATAGCGGGAGGGCCTACAATGAGCAGTTCTTC.

V usage is TRBV18 and J usage is TRBJ1-1; unclear D gene. V lost 3 bases and J lost 0, with 14 bases in between. The CDR3 loop spans 16 amino acids. The germline gives CDR1 KGHSH, CDR2 LQKENI. In DNA, the CDR3 is TGTGCCAGCTCACCCCGAGAAGCTTTCATGAACACTGAAGCTTTCTTT. It is translated as CASSPREAFMNTEAFF.

V usage is TRBV9 and J usage is TRBJ1-1; the D is unclear. Germline V gives CDR1 SGDLS, CDR2 YYNGEE. Trimming cost V 3 bases and J 1 base, with 10 bases left between them. The CDR3 contains 14 residues. CDR3 loop: CASSGLSSNTEAFF. The CDR3 DNA reads as TGTGCCAGCAGCGGCCTTTCCTCGAACACTGAAGCTTTCTTT.

V is TRBV30 and J is TRBJ1-5, with TRBD1 as a possible D gene (5 bases). The CDR3 has 15 residues. The germline V gene has CDR1 GTSNPN and CDR2 SVGIG (reference sequence). V lost 5 bases to trimming and J lost 5 bases, with 19 bases between them. The CDR3 sequence is CAWSRGQGPHQPQHF. In DNA, the CDR3 is TGTGCCTGGTCCCGTGGCCAGGGTCCCCATCAGCCCCAGCATTTT.

The chain is built from TRBV3-1 (or the pseudogene TRBV3-2) and TRBJ2-7, with 12 bases identical to TRBD2. V gave up 3 bases and J gave up 7 bases; unmatched junction bases: 1. The CDR3 is 13 residues long. Per the germline V gene, CDR1 is LGHDT and CDR2 is YNNKEL (reference sequence). This CDR3 is CASSHLAGGEQYF. The CDR3 nucleotides read TGTGCCAGCAGCCACCTAGCGGGGGGGGAGCAGTACTTC.

V is TRBV7-9 and J is TRBJ1-1; D is unclear. The CDR3 length is 12 residues. Germline assignment: CDR1 SEHNR and CDR2 FQNEAQ (reference sequence). Trimming pared 2 bases from V and 5 bases from J, leaving 6 bases between. The CDR3 sequence is CASSLIATEAFF. CDR3 DNA: TGTGCCAGCAGCTTAATTGCGACTGAAGCTTTCTTT.

This CDR3 reads CASSSDRRNSPLHF. Written as DNA, the CDR3 is TGTGCCAGCAGTTCTGACAGGCGGAATTCACCCCTCCACTTT. The chain uses TRBV13 and TRBJ1-6, with a weak D call TRBD1 (6 bases). CDR1 and CDR2 from the germline V gene are PRHDT and FYEKMQ (reference sequence). Trimming removed 6 bases at V and 7 bases at J, with 13 bases between. The CDR3 consists of 14 residues.

V usage is TRBV6-1 and J usage is TRBJ2-1; D remains ambiguous. V lost 1 base to trimming and J lost 0 bases, with 7 bases between them. From germline, CDR1 is MNHNS and CDR2 SASEGT. The CDR3 has 15 residues. The CDR3 sequence: CASSEDRASYNEQFF. CDR3 nucleotide sequence: TGTGCCAGCAGTGAAGATCGAGCCTCCTACAATGAGCAGTTCTTC.

The rearrangement links TRBV7-2 to TRBJ2-2, with 15 nucleotides matching TRBD2. Germline V gene sequence: CDR1 SGHTA, CDR2 FQGNSA. With 3 bases clipped from V and 5 bases from J, the junction kept 4 bases outside the gene matches. This CDR3 is 17 amino acids long. CDR3 nucleotides: TGTGCCAGCAGCTTGTTCGGACTAGCGGGAGGGACCGGGGAGCTGTTTTTT. As protein: CASSLFGLAGGTGELFF.

The chain carries TRBV9 and TRBJ2-5, with a weak D call TRBD2 (6 bases). This CDR3 region has 12 residues. Germline assignment: CDR1 SGDLS and CDR2 YYNGEE. V lost 2 bases and J 7 bases, leaving 9 bases between the germline ends. DNA for the CDR3: TGTGCCAGCAGCGTTTTGGGGGGGACCCAGTACTTC. It is translated as CASSVLGGTQYF. The entire variable domain, with the rest obtained from reference TRBV9 and TRBJ2-5, is as follows: DSGVTQTPKHLITATGQRVTLRCSPRSGDLSVYWYQQSLDQGLQFLIQYYNGEERAKGNILERFSAQQFPDLHSELNLSSLELGDSALYFCASSVLGGTQYFGPGTRLLVL.

The chain employs TRBV2 and TRBJ2-3; TRBD1 matches 7 bases. This CDR3 region has 14 residues. Germline loops: CDR1 SNHLY, CDR2 FYNNEI. The V and J ends lost 5 bases and 1 base, in that order; junction bases with no gene match: 3. The CDR3 loop is CASSRQGGTDTQYF. CDR3 coding DNA: TGTGCCAGCAGTAGACAGGGAGGCACAGATACGCAGTATTTT.

The chain employs TRBV5-8 and TRBJ2-5, with 10 bases fitting TRBD2. Germline CDR1 reads SGHTS; CDR2 reads YDEGEE. V lost 4 bases and J lost 4; bases outside the gene matches: 10. The CDR3 consists of 16 residues. The DNA for the CDR3 is TGTGCCAGCAGCGTATTAAGCGGGAGGGCCGGAGAGACCCAGTACTTC. This gives the protein CASSVLSGRAGETQYF.

Comments on this clone: One junction end does not reproduce the germline sequence, and a read error may be involved. The V and J genes are TRBV5-6 and TRBJ1-1, with 9 bases matching TRBD1. Germline CDR1 reads SGHDT; CDR2 reads YYEEEE. The CDR3 length is 16 residues. CDR3 in amino acids: CASSQRRTGVNTEAFF. The CDR3 nucleotides are TGTGCCAGCTCTCAGAGGCGGACAGGGGTGAATACTGAAGCTTTCTTT. The full variable domain, in which reference TRBV5-6 and TRBJ1-1 provide the parts outside the CDR3, is DAGVTQSPTHLIKTRGQQVTLRCSPKSGHDTVSWYQQALGQGPQFIFQYYEEEERQRGNFPDRFSGHQFPNYSSELNVNALLLGDSALYLCASSQRRTGVNTEAFFGQGTRLTVV.

The chain carries TRBV7-9 and TRBJ2-3, with 12 positions matching TRBD2. This CDR3 is 15 amino acids long. The V gene's germline CDR1 is SEHNR and CDR2 FQNEAQ (reference sequence). Trimming at V came to 1 base and at J to 6 bases, leaving 2 bases not matched to a gene. The CDR3 loop reads CASSLVGTSGDTQYF. CDR3 in DNA: TGTGCCAGCAGCTTAGTTGGGACTAGCGGGGATACGCAGTATTTT.